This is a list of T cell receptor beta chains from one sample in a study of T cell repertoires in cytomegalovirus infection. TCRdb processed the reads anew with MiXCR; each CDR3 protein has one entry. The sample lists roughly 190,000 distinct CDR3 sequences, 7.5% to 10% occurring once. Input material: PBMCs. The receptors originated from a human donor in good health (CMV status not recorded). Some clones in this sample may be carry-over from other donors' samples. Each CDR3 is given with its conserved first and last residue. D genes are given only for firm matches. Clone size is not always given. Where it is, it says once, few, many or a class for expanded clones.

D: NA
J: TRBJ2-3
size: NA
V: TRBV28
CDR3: CASRAKVYTQYF
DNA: TGTGCCAGCAGGGCGAAAGTTTATACGCAGTATTTT

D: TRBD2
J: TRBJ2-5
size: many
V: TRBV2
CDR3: CASRGLAGQETQYF
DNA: TGTGCCAGCAGGGGGCTAGCGGGCCAAGAGACCCAGTACTTC

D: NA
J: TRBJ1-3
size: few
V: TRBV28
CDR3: CASSSPLRASGNTIYF
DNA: TGTGCCAGCAGTTCTCCCCTCCGAGCCTCTGGAAACACCATATATTTT

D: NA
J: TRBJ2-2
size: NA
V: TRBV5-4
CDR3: CASSRGQTTATGELFF
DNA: TGTGCCAGCAGCCGCGGACAGACGACCGCCACCGGGGAGCTGTTTTTT

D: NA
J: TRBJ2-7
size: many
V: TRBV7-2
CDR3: CASSPGPTEQYF
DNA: TGTGCCAGCAGCCCGGGCCCTACCGAGCAGTACTTC

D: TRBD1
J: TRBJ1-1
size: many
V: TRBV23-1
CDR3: CASSQSSTGGAETEAFF
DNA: TGCGCCAGCAGTCAATCCAGTACAGGGGGCGCCGAGACTGAAGCTTTCTTT

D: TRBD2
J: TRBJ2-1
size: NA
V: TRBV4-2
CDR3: CASSQDPTSGSGEQFF
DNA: TGTGCCAGCAGCCAAGATCCGACTAGCGGGAGTGGCGAGCAGTTCTTC

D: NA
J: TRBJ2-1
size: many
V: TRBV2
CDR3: CASIGESSYNEQFF
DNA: TGTGCCAGCATCGGGGAAAGCTCCTACAATGAGCAGTTCTTC

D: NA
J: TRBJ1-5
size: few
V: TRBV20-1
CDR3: CSATFKSLLHSNQPQHF
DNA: TGCAGTGCCACGTTTAAAAGTTTACTCCATAGCAATCAGCCCCAGCATTTT

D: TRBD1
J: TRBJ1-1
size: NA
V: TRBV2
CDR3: CASRRGQAFF
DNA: TGTGCCAGCAGGAGGGGGCAAGCTTTCTTT

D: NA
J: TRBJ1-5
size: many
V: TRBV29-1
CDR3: CSVVSGNQPQHF
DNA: TGCAGCGTTGTCTCCGGCAATCAGCCCCAGCATTTT

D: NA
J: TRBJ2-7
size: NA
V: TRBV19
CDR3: CASSSVGGRNEQYF
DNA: TGTGCCAGTAGTAGCGTAGGGGGGCGGAACGAGCAGTACTTC

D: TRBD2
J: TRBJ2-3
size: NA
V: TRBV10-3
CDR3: CASTTLAGALGTDTQYF
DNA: TGTGCCTCCACAACTTTAGCGGGGGCGTTGGGCACAGATACGCAGTATTTT

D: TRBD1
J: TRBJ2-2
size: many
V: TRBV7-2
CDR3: CASSPRTGVGLANTGELFF
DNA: TGTGCCAGCAGCCCAAGGACAGGGGTTGGCCTAGCGAACACCGGGGAGCTGTTTTTT

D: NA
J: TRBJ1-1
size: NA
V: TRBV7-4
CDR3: CASSFGLGTEAFF
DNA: TGTGCCAGCAGCTTTGGCCTAGGGACTGAAGCTTTCTTT

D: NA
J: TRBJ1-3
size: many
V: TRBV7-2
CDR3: CASSLAVGVGSGNTIYF
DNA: TGTGCCAGCAGCTTAGCCGTCGGAGTCGGCTCTGGAAACACCATATATTTT

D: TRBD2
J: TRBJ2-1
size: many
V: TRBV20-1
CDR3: CSASIASGYNEQFF
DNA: TGCAGTGCTAGTATCGCTAGCGGGTACAATGAGCAGTTCTTC

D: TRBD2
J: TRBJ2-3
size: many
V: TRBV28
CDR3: CASSLVVLAGTDTQYF
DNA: TGTGCCAGCAGTTTGGTCGTACTAGCGGGCACAGATACGCAGTATTTT

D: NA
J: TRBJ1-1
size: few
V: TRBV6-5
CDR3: CASTAPNTEAFF
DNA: TGTGCCAGTACCGCCCCGAACACTGAAGCTTTCTTT

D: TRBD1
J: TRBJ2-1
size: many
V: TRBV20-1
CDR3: CSANRGRDEQFF
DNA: TGCAGTGCTAACAGGGGGCGGGATGAGCAGTTCTTC

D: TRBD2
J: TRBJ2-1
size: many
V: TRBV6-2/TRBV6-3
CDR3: CASSPRLAGGDNEQFF
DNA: TGTGCCAGCAGCCCCAGACTAGCTGGGGGTGACAATGAGCAGTTCTTC

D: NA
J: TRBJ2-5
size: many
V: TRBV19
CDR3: CASSIVLGRETQYF
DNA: TGTGCCAGTAGTATAGTCCTGGGCCGAGAGACCCAGTACTTC

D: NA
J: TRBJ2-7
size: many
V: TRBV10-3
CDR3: CAISESTPRRAYEQYF
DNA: TGTGCCATCAGTGAGTCGACGCCCCGGAGGGCCTACGAGCAGTACTTC

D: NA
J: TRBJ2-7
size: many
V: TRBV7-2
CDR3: CASSSPFSEQYF
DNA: TGTGCCAGCAGCTCCCCTTTTAGCGAGCAGTACTTC

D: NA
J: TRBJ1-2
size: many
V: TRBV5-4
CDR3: CASSLVGNYGYTF
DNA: TGTGCCAGCAGCTTGGTTGGTAACTATGGCTACACCTTC

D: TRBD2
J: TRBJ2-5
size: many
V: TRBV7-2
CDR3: CASSFLTSGGRETQYF
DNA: TGTGCCAGCAGCTTCCTGACTAGCGGGGGTAGGGAGACCCAGTACTTC

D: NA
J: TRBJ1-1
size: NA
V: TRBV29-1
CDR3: CSVRKNTEAFF
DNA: TGCAGCGTTAGGAAGAACACTGAAGCTTTCTTT

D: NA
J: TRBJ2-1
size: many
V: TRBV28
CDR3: CASNPSGPSSYNEQFF
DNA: TGTGCCAGCAACCCCTCCGGGCCGAGCTCCTACAATGAGCAGTTCTTC